This T cell receptor beta chain was identified during a study of response to subunit inactivated influenza vaccine. Study-level points and caveats: Few new T cells, the authors suggested, are recruited by each seasonal influenza vaccination.

TCRdb processed the RT-PCR reads anew with MiXCR; each CDR3 protein has one entry. The sample has 500,000 or so distinct CDR3 sequences; about a tenth are singletons. The ends were cut back, 2 bases at V and 2 bases at J, with 10 bases in the middle. This CDR3 contains 14 residues. Ten or more counts support this clonotype. The antigen is unknown. The receptor comes from a middle-aged man who received an inactivated influenza vaccine. Sequencing was performed on PBMCs from blood, taken roughly 46 days after vaccination. The chain combines TRBV12-3 or TRBV12-4 with TRBJ2-7; possibly TRBD2 for D (6 bases). The CDR3 is CASSLSRRAYEQYF. DNA of the CDR3: TGTGCCAGCAGTTTAAGCCGGAGGGCCTACGAGCAGTACTTC.